This paragraph covers one T cell receptor beta chain sequence. The clone's antigen remains unknown. No much larger clonotype is one base removed from it; base qualities were not supplied. Each collaborating institution followed its own protocols to collect whole blood in K2EDTA tubes. For TCRbeta analysis, collaborators shipped samples in one of three forms: frozen whole blood, isolated PBMCs, or DNA extracted from either of those sample types. This specimen comes from a study of blood T cell repertoires in COVID-19 (dated by TCRdb to 2018 to 2020). A note on the overall study: Collaborator samples came from the United States, Italy and Spain and covered acute and convalescent phases of COVID-19. Samples were obtained from the ongoing ImmuneRACE study (first 160 participants) and from about 1,300 subjects provided by 6 global collaborators. Sample metadata almost always included a de-identified subject ID, COVID-19 status, age in years and sex. The material from the prospective study consisted of cDNA or gDNA derived from T cells, B-cell-depleted T cells, or PBMCs. Where HLA class I and class II types were available, the types were taken from metadata supplied by the sample provider, not from assay-based typing. Deeply sampled blood TCRbeta repertoires from subjects exposed to, actively infected with, or recovered from COVID-19 were included in the dataset. The repertoires were released in a freely available public database meant as a resource for research on the immune response to SARS-CoV-2. Overall study results and their limits: The quantity of clinical and demographic metadata differed by source and by participant and was supplied without curation.

From the germline V gene, CDR1 is SNHLY and CDR2 is FYNNEI. The CDR3 covers 14 residues, taking in both the cysteine and the phenylalanine. The kept DNA is CDR3 alone, 42 bases in frame from the first base. V sheds 6 bases and J sheds 6 bases, leaving 12 bases between their ends. The immunoSEQ Assay, a bias-controlled multiplex PCR, was used to amplify TCRbeta CDR3 regions from genomic DNA. The original pipeline was this. Nucleated cell counts per sample were estimated from amplification of reference gene primers within the assay. Sequence reads were collapsed and filtered to measure the absolute abundance of every unique TCRbeta CDR3 rearrangement. Productive Simpson clonality was computed per sample as the square root of Simpson's diversity index over productive rearrangements. The table comes from immuneACCESS by way of TCRdb, which keeps in-frame sequences with V and J called. Part of the clones is missing from these tables; in studies checked, under half for an unresolved V gene and the rest for unknown reasons. That table gives V, J and clone size, and the DNA gave D and trimming. The sample records 88,000 or so clones, 85% of which are singletons. Clones ranked in the top ten supply more than 3% of the sample.

The sequence links TRBV2 to TRBJ2-6, with TRBD1 tentatively as D gene (5 bases match). The specimen was peripheral blood. The clonotype comes from a man aged 55-75 years with acute or convalescent COVID-19. The nucleotide sequence is given as TGTGCCAGCAGCACCGCAGGGCAGGCCAACGTCCTGACTTTC. The encoded protein is CASSTAGQANVLTF.